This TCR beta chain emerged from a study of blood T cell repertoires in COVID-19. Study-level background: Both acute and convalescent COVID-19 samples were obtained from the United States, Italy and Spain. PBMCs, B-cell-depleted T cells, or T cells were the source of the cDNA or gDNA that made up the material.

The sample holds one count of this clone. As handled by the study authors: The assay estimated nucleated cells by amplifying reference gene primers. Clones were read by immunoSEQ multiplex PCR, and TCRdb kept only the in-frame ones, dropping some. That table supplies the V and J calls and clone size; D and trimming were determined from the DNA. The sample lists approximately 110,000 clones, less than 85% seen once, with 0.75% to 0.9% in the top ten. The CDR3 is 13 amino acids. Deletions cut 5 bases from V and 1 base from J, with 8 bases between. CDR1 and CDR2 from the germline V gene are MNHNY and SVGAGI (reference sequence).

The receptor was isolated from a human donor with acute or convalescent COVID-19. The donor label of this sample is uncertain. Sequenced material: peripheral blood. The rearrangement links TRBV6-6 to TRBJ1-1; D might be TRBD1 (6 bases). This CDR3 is CASSPGQNTEAFF. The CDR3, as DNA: TGTGCCAGCAGTCCGGGACAGAACACTGAAGCTTTCTTT.